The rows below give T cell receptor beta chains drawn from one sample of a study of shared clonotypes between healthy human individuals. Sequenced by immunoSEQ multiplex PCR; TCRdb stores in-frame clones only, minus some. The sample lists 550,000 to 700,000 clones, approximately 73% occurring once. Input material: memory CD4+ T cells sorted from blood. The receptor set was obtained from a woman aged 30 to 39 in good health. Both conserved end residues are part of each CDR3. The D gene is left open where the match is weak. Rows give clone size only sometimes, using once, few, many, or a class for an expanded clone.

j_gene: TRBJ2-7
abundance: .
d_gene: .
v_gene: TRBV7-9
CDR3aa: CASSLRPTGLTFYEQYF
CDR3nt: TGTGCCAGCAGCTTACGCCCTACCGGGCTGACCTTCTACGAGCAGTACTTC

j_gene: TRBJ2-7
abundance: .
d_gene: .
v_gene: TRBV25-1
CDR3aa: CASSGRTEPFAEQYF
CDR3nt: TGTGCCAGCAGTGGAAGGACAGAACCTTTCGCCGAGCAGTACTTC

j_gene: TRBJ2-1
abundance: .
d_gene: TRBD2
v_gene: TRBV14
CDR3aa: CASSTGLAGGWWFF
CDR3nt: TGTGCCAGCAGCACGGGACTAGCGGGGGGGTGGTGGTTCTTC

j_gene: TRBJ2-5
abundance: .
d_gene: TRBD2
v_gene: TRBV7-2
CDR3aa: CATSGTETQYF
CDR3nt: TGTGCCACCAGCGGGACCGAGACCCAGTACTTC

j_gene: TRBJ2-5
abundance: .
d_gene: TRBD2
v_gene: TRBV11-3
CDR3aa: CASSTSGRGWETQYF
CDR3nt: TGTGCCAGCAGCACTAGCGGGAGGGGATGGGAGACCCAGTACTTC

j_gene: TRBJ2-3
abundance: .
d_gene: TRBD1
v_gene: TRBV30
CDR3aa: CAWSRGGGTDTQYF
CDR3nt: TGTGCCTGGAGTAGAGGGGGCGGCACAGATACGCAGTATTTT

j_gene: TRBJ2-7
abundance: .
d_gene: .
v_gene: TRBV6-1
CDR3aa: CASSEAPLGAISYEQYF
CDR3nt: TGTGCCAGCAGTGAGGCACCCCTTGGGGCGATCTCCTACGAGCAGTACTTC

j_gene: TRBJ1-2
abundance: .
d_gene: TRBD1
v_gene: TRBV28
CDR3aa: CASSLPIPGQTFRGGYTF
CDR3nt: TGTGCCAGCAGCCTACCAATTCCGGGACAGACCTTCAGGGGTGGCTACACCTTC

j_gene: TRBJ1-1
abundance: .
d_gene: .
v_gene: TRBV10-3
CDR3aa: CAIVQGPGYTEAFF
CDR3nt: TGTGCCATCGTGCAGGGACCAGGGTACACTGAAGCTTTCTTT

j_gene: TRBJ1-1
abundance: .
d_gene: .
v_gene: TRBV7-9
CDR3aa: CASKIQGSTEAFF
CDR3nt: TGTGCCAGCAAGATACAGGGTAGCACTGAAGCTTTCTTT

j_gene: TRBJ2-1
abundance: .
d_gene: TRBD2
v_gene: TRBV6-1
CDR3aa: CASSPGSGSSHEQFF
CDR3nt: TGTGCCAGCAGCCCCGGGAGCGGGAGTAGCCATGAGCAGTTCTTC

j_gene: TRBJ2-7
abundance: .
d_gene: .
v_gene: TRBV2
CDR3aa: CASSERLNWEQYF
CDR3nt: TGTGCCAGCAGTGAGAGGCTGAACTGGGAGCAGTACTTC

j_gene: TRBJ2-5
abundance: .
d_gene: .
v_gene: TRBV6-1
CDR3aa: CASFTWSGGSETQYF
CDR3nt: TGTGCCAGCTTTACTTGGTCGGGGGGCTCGGAGACCCAGTACTTC

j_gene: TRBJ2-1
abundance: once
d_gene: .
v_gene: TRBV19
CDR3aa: CASSALTLGRQFF
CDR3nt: TGTGCCAGTAGCGCTTTGACCCTAGGGCGGCAGTTCTTC

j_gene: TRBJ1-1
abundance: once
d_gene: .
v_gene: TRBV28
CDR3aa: CASSRQHMNTEAFF
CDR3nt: TGTGCCAGCAGCCGACAGCACATGAACACTGAAGCTTTCTTT

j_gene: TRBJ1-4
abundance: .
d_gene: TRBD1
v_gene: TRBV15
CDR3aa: CATSRTRQGDEKLFF
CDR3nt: TGTGCCACCAGCCGTACCCGACAGGGGGATGAAAAACTGTTTTTT

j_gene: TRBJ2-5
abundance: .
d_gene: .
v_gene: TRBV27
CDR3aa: CASSRPRGREQETQYF
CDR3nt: TGTGCCAGCAGTCGACCTAGGGGGCGGGAGCAAGAGACCCAGTACTTC

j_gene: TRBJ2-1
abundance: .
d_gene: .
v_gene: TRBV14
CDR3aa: CASSQVTYRVTANEQFF
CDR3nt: TGTGCCAGCAGCCAGGTGACTTACAGGGTGACTGCGAATGAGCAGTTCTTC

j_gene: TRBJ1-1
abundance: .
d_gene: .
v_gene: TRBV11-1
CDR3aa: CASSLEGFTEAFF
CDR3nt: TGTGCCAGCAGCTTAGAAGGGTTTACTGAAGCTTTCTTT

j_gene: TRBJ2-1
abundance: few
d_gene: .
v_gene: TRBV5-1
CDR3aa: CASSQGVYSYNEQFF
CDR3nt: TGCGCCAGCAGCCAAGGGGTATACTCCTACAATGAGCAGTTCTTC